The entry that follows covers one TCR beta chain sequence. Antigen unknown. In the PCR, 60 Vbeta and 13 Jbeta primers were used. Assay: immunoSEQ multiplex PCR; the TCRdb copy retains only in-frame clones and omits some. Here the sample spans under 150,000 clones, roughly 80% being singletons. The length of the CDR3 is 14 residues. The trim removed 7 bases at V and 7 bases at J, leaving 11 bases unmatched. Per the germline V gene, CDR1 is SQVTM and CDR2 is ANQGSEA. The sample comes from a study of cytomegalovirus exposure and HLA in healthy donors. Study outcomes and limitations: Later analysis reportedly placed an Asian-associated ancestry cluster below the approximately 650-donor mean in N-insertions. Later on, an analysis showed TCR association rates differing by HLA locus, with DRB1 the most and HLA-C the fewest.

Donors showed nominal health when sampled, although they likely had unrecorded immune exposures. The source is a woman aged 40-49 years in good health and CMV-seropositive. Sequencing was done on a sample of PBMCs. J is TRBJ1-4 and V is TRBV29-1; 8 nucleotides agree with TRBD1. The CDR3 is CSARTGLVSEKLFF. The CDR3 DNA reads as TGCAGCGCCAGGACAGGGTTGGTTAGTGAAAAACTGTTTTTT. Full variable domain (missing parts from reference TRBV29-1 and TRBJ1-4): SAVISQKPSRDICQRGTSLTIQCQVDSQVTMMFWYRQQPGQSLTLIATANQGSEATYESGFVIDKFPISRPNLTFSTLTVSNMSPEDSSIYLCSARTGLVSEKLFFGSGTQLSVL.